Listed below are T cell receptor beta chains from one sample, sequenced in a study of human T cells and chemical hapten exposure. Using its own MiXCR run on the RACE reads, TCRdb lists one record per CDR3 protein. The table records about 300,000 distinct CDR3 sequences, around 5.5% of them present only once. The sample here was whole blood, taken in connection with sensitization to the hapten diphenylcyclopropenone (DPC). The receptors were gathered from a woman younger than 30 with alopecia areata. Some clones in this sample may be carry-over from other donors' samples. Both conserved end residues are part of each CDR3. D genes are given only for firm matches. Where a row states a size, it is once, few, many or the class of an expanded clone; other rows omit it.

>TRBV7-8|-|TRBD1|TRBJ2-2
TGTGCCAGCAGTTCAGGCCGGGACAGGAACACCGGGGAGCTGTTTTTT
CASSSGRDRNTGELFF
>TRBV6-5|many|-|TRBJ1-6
TGTGCCAGCAGTTACTCGACAGGCACGGAGGCTTCACCCCTCCACTTT
CASSYSTGTEASPLHF
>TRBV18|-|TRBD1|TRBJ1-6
TGTGCCAGCTCACCGGGACAGGGATCACCCCTCTACTTT
CASSPGQGSPLYF
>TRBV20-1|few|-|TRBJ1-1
TGCAGTCTTTCCGGGGGGACCACTGAAGCTTTCTTT
CSLSGGTTEAFF
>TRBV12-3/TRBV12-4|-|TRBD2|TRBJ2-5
TGTGCCAGCATTACCCCCGGGACTACTCAAGAGACCCAGTACTTC
CASITPGTTQETQYF
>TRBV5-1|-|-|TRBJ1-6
TGCGCCAGCAGCCTAGGGATTCTAAATTCACCCCTCCACTTT
CASSLGILNSPLHF
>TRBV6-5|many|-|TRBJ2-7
TGTGCCAGCAGTTGGAAGGACAGAAAACGTAACCCTCCCTTTAGCTTC
CASSWKDRKRNPPFSF
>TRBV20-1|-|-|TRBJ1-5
TGCAGTGCTAGCCCCAGTGCACGGACTGACGCCCAGCATTTT
CSASPSARTDAQHF
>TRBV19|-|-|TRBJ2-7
TGTGCCAGTAGTACCACCGGGACGGTGGCATACGAGCAGTACTTC
CASSTTGTVAYEQYF
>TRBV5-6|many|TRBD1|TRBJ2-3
TGTGCCAGCAGGTCGAGTCAGGGGGCCACAGATACGCAGTATTTT
CASRSSQGATDTQYF
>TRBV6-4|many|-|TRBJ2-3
TGTGCCAGCAGTGACGTCGCGGGGGCCAGCACAGATACGCAGTATTTT
CASSDVAGASTDTQYF
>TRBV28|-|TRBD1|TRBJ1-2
TGTGCCAGCAGTTGGGACAGGGGCTATGGCTATGGCTACACCTTC
CASSWDRGYGYGYTF
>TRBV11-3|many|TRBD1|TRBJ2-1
TGTGCCAGCAGCAGGGACAGCAATGAGCAGTTCTTC
CASSRDSNEQFF
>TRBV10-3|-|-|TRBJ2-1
TGTGCCATCAGTGAGTCGAACCGGGGGTACAATGAGCAGTTCTTC
CAISESNRGYNEQFF
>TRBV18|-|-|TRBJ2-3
TGTGCCAGCTCACCTAGGACAGCGGGTGGCACAGATACGCAGTATTTT
CASSPRTAGGTDTQYF
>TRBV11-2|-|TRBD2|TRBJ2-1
TGTGCCAGCAGCCACGGGACTAGCGAGTTCTTC
CASSHGTSEFF
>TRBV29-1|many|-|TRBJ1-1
TGCAGCGTGGTTGGGACGACCGTGAACACTGAAGCTTTCTTT
CSVVGTTVNTEAFF
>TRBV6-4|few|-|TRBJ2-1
TGTGCCAGCAGTCCGACCAGAGAGTCCTACAATGAGCAGTTCTTC
CASSPTRESYNEQFF
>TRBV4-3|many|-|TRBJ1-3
TGCGCCAGCAGCCAAGAACAGGGCTCTGGAAACACCATATATTTT
CASSQEQGSGNTIYF
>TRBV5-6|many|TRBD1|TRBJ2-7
TGTGCCAGCAGCTTCCCTCGGACAGGGGTTTACGAGCAGTACTTC
CASSFPRTGVYEQYF
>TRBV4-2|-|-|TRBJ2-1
TGTGCCAGCAGCCAAGAATTGAGGGGCTACAATGAGCAGTTCTTC
CASSQELRGYNEQFF
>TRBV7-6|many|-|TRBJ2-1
TGTGCCAGCAGCTCCCTCGCCAACTACAATGAGCAGTTCTTC
CASSSLANYNEQFF
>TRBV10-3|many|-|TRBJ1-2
TGTGCCACTTCCGAGAGTCTTTCGAATGGCTACACCTTC
CATSESLSNGYTF
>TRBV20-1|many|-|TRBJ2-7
TGCAGTGCTAGTTTACGAAGCTCCTACGAGCAGTACTTC
CSASLRSSYEQYF
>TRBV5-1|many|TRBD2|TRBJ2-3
TGCGCCAGCAGTTCAGGGACTAACCGTGGAGATACGCAGTATTTT
CASSSGTNRGDTQYF
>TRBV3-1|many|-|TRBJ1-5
TGTGCCAGCAGCCAAGGAGCGAATCAGCCCCAGCATTTT
CASSQGANQPQHF
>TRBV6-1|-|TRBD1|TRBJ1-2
TGTGCCAGCAGTGACGCTAGACAGGGGGACTATGGCTACACCTTC
CASSDARQGDYGYTF
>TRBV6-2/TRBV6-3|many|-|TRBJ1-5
TGTGCCAGCAGCCAGACGTCAGGTGGCTCGGATCAGCCCCAGCATTTT
CASSQTSGGSDQPQHF
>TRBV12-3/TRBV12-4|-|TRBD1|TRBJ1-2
TGTGCCAGCAGTCCGTACAGGGGAGGAGTTCGAGACTATGGCTACACCTTC
CASSPYRGGVRDYGYTF
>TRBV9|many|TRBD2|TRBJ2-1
TGTGCCAGCAGCGTAGTCTCTAGCGGGGTAATAGGCGAGCAGTTCTTC
CASSVVSSGVIGEQFF
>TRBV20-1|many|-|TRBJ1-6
TGCAGTGCTAGTGTGGGGATCGGGATTTCACCCCTCCACTTT
CSASVGIGISPLHF
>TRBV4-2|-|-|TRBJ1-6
TGTGCCAGCAGCCAAGAAGAACAGTATTCACCCCTCCACTTT
CASSQEEQYSPLHF
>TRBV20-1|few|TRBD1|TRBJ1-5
TGCAGTGCTAGAGAAACGGGACAGGGAGGCGAGCCCCAGCATTTT
CSARETGQGGEPQHF
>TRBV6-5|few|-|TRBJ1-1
TGTGCCAGCAGTTACCGGGAGGGACTCGAAGCTTTCTTT
CASSYREGLEAFF
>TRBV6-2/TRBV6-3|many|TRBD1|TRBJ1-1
TGTGCCAGCAGTCAATTCACCCCAGGACAGGACAACACTGAAGCTTTCTTT
CASSQFTPGQDNTEAFF
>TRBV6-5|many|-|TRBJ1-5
TGTGCCAGCAGCCGCAGATTTACAGGGTTCAATCAGCCCCAGCATTTT
CASSRRFTGFNQPQHF
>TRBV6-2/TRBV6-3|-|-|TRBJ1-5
TGTGCCAGCAGTTCGGGACCCTACAATCAGCCCCAGCATTTT
CASSSGPYNQPQHF
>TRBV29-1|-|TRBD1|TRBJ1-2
TGCAGCGCTGAAGGACAGGTCTATGGCTACACCTTC
CSAEGQVYGYTF
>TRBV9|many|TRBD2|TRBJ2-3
TGTGCCAGCAGCGTAGAGGGGACTAGCCTTACAGATACGCAGTATTTT
CASSVEGTSLTDTQYF
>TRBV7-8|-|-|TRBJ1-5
TGTGCCAGCAGCTTAGTGTTAGGGGATCAGCCCCAGCATTTT
CASSLVLGDQPQHF
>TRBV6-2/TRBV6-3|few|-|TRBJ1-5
TGTGCCAGCAGTTACTCGAGAGGGGGTGGCAATCAGCCCCAGCATTTT
CASSYSRGGGNQPQHF
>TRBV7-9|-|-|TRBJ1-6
TGTGCCAGCAGCTTAGAGACCAATTCACCCCTCCACTTT
CASSLETNSPLHF
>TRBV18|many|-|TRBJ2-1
TGTGCCAGCTCCCCTGACAGGACATACAATGAGCAGTTCTTC
CASSPDRTYNEQFF
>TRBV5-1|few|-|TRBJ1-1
TGCGCCAGCAGCCCTCCTCTAGGCACTGAAGCTTTCTTT
CASSPPLGTEAFF
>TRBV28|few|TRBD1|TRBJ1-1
TGTGCCAGCAGCACTACAGGGGACACTGAAGCTTTCTTT
CASSTTGDTEAFF
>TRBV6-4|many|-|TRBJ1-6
TGTGCCAGCAGTGACTCAAATAATTCACCCCTCCACTTT
CASSDSNNSPLHF
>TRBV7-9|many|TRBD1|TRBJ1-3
TGTGCCAGGGACAGGCCCAGCTCTGGAAACACCATATATTTT
CARDRPSSGNTIYF
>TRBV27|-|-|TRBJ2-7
TGTGCCAGCAGCTTCGACGACGGCTACGAGCAGTACTTC
CASSFDDGYEQYF
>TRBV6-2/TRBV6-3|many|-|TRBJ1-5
TGTGCCAGCAGTTGGACGGATAGCAATCAGCCCCAGCATTTT
CASSWTDSNQPQHF
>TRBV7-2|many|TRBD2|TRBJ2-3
TGTGCCAGCAGCTTTGTCAGGGGACTAGCGGGGGGAGATACGCAGTATTTT
CASSFVRGLAGGDTQYF
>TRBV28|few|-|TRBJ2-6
TGTGCCAGCAGTCCCCCCCAGTTCGGGGCTGGGGCCAACGTCCTGACTTTC
CASSPPQFGAGANVLTF
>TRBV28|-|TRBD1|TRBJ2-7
TGTGCCAGCAGTATATCGACAGGGGATTACGAGCAGTACTTC
CASSISTGDYEQYF